This T cell receptor beta chain is drawn from a study of cytomegalovirus exposure and HLA in healthy donors. Researchers ran the PCR with 60 Vbeta and 13 Jbeta primers. Some clones are missing from TCRdb's copy, which holds only in-frame ones; the method was immunoSEQ multiplex PCR. The data show some 120,000 clones, approximately 80% seen once. The germline V gene encodes CDR1 MDHEN and CDR2 SYDVKM. The V segment lost 6 bases and the J segment 5 bases; nucleotides outside the gene matches: 6. The CDR3 runs to 14 residues. Study-wide points: Relative to equally common others, HLA-associated TCR beta chains showed greater clonal expansion in a later analysis. The authors enumerated under 200 TCR beta chains as linked to cytomegalovirus. Previously analyzed data showed that most TCR beta V segments were productive at a frequency of about 87% or about 30%.

Worth noting for this clone: Its specificity is not known.

This sequence originates from a man in his forties or fifties in good health and CMV-seronegative. The material sequenced was PBMCs. The J gene is TRBJ1-1, the V gene TRBV28; 10 bases match TRBD1. This CDR3 is CASRQGQGYTEAFF. The CDR3 region has the DNA TGTGCCAGCAGGCAGGGACAGGGGTATACTGAAGCTTTCTTT.